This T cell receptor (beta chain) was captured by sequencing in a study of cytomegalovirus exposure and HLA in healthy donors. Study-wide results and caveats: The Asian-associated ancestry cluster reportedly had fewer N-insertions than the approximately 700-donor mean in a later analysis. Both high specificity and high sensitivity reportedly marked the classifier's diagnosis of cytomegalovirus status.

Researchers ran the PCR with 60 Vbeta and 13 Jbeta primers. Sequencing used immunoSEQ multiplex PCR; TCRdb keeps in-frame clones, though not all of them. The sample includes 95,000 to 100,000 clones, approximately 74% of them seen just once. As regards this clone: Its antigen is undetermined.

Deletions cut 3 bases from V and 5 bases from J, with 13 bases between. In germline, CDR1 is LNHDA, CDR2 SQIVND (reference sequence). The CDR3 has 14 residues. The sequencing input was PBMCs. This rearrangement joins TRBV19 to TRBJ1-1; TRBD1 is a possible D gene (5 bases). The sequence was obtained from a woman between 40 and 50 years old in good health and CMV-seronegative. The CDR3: CASSMISGGTEAFF. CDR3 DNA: TGTGCCAGTAGTATGATCTCCGGGGGGACTGAAGCTTTCTTT.